This section outlines one TCR beta chain sequence together with its context. This clonotype was observed at least ten times. This receptor's antigen is unknown. No base quality information exists; no much larger clone differs at one position. V is shortened by 1 base, J by 1 base, and the region joining them spans 11 bases. CDR1 and CDR2 are read off the germline V gene as SGHTA and FQGNSA. The CDR3, cysteine through phenylalanine, is 15 amino acids long. Only CDR3 DNA is held: 45 bases, read in frame from base 1. The sample comes from a study of early T cells in non-severe SARS-CoV-2 infection (dated by TCRdb to the early 2020s). At the level of the whole study: Bulk RNA from unsorted whole blood was used for TCR sequencing, so alpha and beta chains could not be paired. What the research found in general, with its limitations: Matching against VDJdb was skewed toward anti-spike CD8 responses, likely underestimated virus-specific expansions, and missed private and CD4 specificities.

A case-control design nested within a healthcare worker cohort in London, UK, was used, with weekly nasopharyngeal swab PCR tests and blood sampling performed. Healthcare workers were recruited during the week of the UK lockdown, between 23 and 31 March 2020, and followed weekly for up to about 15 weeks. Receptors were amplified or captured by 5' RACE. TCRdb records NextSeq 500 as the sequencer. Unique molecular identifiers were attached to individual cDNA molecules in the TCR library protocol so that sequencing error and PCR bias could be corrected. Sequencing covered both TCR alpha and beta chains, and within each sample the abundances of alpha and beta sequences were tightly co-correlated. The study's processing was this. Decombinator V4 was used to perform V gene, J gene and CDR3 annotation of TCR sequences. TCRs were defined as expanded if a significant change between any two time points was detected under a Poisson model with p below 0.0001. TCR abundances were normalised to the total number of TCRs sequenced per sample and expressed as counts per million. MAIT TCRs were defined by TRAV1-2 paired with TRAJ12, TRAJ20 or TRAJ33, and iNKT TCRs by TRAV10 paired with TRAJ18. VDJdb, accessed 1 November 2021, was searched for CMV, EBV and SARS-CoV-2 annotated TCRs, with TCRs annotated for multiple antigens excluded. TCRdb itself trimmed the public reads at Q25 with fastp, ran MiXCR and retained productive beta chains. Rows matching on CDR3 protein sequence are summarized as one entry with the most common DNA and genes. In this record, the V and J calls reflect TCRdb's handling and not the investigators' own analysis. Present in this sample are 50,000 to 75,000 distinct CDR3 sequences, roughly 9% of which were seen just once. The top ten clones comprise roughly 12% of the sample.

The specimen was whole blood, collected at baseline. The receptor chain draws on TRBV7-2 and TRBJ2-7, with the D gene call left open. This TCR came from an adult who was a healthcare worker with PCR-confirmed SARS-CoV-2 infection or an uninfected control (not recorded which). In nucleotide form, the sequence is TGTGCCAGCAGCTTAGAAGCCAGCGAATCCTACGAGCAGTACTTC. It translates to CASSLEASESYEQYF.